A few counts support the clone carrying this T cell receptor beta chain. This specimen comes from a study of technical replicates of blood from a handful of donors. Assay used: immunoSEQ multiplex PCR; TCRdb lists only in-frame clones, some missing. The data hold tens of thousands of clones, with around 94% observed a single time. The CDR3 totals 12 residues. Germline assignment: CDR1 MGHRA and CDR2 YSYEKL. V lost 0 bases and J 8 bases, leaving 5 bases between the germline ends. Input material: T cells isolated from PBMCs. The receptor was isolated from a human donor in good health. The chain combines TRBV4-1 with TRBJ2-1; D unresolved. The CDR3 loop is CASSQDQDEQFF. CDR3 sequence (DNA): TGCGCCAGCAGCCAAGATCAGGATGAGCAGTTCTTC.